The clone carrying this T cell receptor beta chain was picked up a small number of times. Antigen unknown. This specimen belongs to a study of breast tumors, draining lymph nodes, adjacent tissues. MiXCR, applied by TCRdb to the multiplex PCR reads, yields one record per CDR3 protein. The sample includes some 110,000 distinct CDR3 sequences, less than 40% of them seen just once. Study outcomes and limitations: Tumor repertoires ranked between lymph nodes and nontumor tissue in diversity, with V and J gene preferences. Data fit most tumor T cells coming from lymph node, expanding in tumor.

Samples came from axillary lymph nodes draining the breast cancer. The germline V gene has CDR1 DFQATT and CDR2 SNEGSKA (reference sequence). The CDR3 loop spans 13 amino acids. Between the trimmed V and J ends, which lost 1 base and 2 bases, there was a span of 8 bases. The gene calls are TRBV20-1 and TRBJ1-1, with D unresolved. This TCR was sampled from a female donor with breast cancer. Some clones in this sample may be carry-over from other donors' samples. Input material: axillary lymph node tissue. CDR3 DNA: TGCAGTGCTAGAGGGGCAGCTAACACTGAAGCTTTCTTT. This translates into CSARGAANTEAFF.